The 25 T cell receptor beta chains given below trace back to one sample, sequenced in a study of T cells in Graves' hyperthyroidism and ophthalmopathy. Amplification targeted TCR beta CDR3 regions from RNA transcripts. The HTBI primer set served for first-round RT-PCR of the TCR CDR3. TCRdb fed the multiplex PCR reads into MiXCR, producing one record per CDR3 protein. Counted here are hundreds of thousands of distinct CDR3 sequences, 15% to 20% occurring once; the ten biggest clones make up 3% to 4.5%. Sequenced material: blood. These TCRs come from a woman in her 30s with Graves' hyperthyroidism.

As to this clonotype: No conserved phenylalanine or tryptophan ends this CDR3, so it is likely a read error. The V call is TRBV20-1, the J call TRBJ1-5, with 7 bases matching TRBD1. Germline CDR1 and CDR2: DFQATT and SNEGSKA (reference sequence). There are 18 residues in the CDR3. Unmatched junction bases numbered 21, after V lost 8 bases and J lost 2 bases. In DNA form, the CDR3 reads TGCAGTACTATAGAGTCAGGGGGAGGTTTTTTGCGCAATCAGCCCCAGCATCTT. Residues: CSTIESGGGFLRNQPQHL.

V and J are TRBV6-7 and TRBJ1-5; no firm D call. TRBV6-7 is an ORF for which the function is uncertain. The CDR3 covers 10 residues. Trimming took 8 bases from V and 5 from J, leaving 4 bases between them. Here the CDR3 DNA reads TGTGCCAGCGAGGATCAGCCCCAGCATTTT. Protein product: CASEDQPQHF.

The chain couples TRBV19 to TRBJ1-5; a weak D match, TRBD1 (6 bases). Trimming left V 5 bases short and J 3 bases short, with 14 bases between. Germline V gives CDR1 LNHDA, CDR2 SQIVND (reference sequence). CDR3 length: 15 residues. CDR3 in DNA: TGTGCCAGTAGTTCTCAACAGGGTTCCAATCAGCCCCAGCATTTT. Translating it yields CASSSQQGSNQPQHF.

This CDR3 reads CASSRPLRSYEQYF. In DNA form, the CDR3 reads TGTGCCAGCAGCAGACCGTTACGCTCCTACGAGCAGTACTTC. The chain has TRBV5-8 and TRBJ2-7; no definite D call. This CDR3 has 14 amino acids. CDR1 and CDR2 from the germline V gene are SGHTS and YDEGEE. The germline V and J ends were trimmed by 4 bases and 0 bases, with 11 bases remaining between them.

Points on this clonotype: A much larger clone lies one base from this, so it may be a read error. V gene TRBV7-9 combines with J gene TRBJ1-6, with D uncertain. Germline assignment: CDR1 SEHNR and CDR2 FQNEAQ (reference sequence). This CDR3 region has 14 residues. Trimming took 1 base from V and 6 from J, leaving 7 bases between them. CDR3 sequence (DNA): TGTGCCAGCAGCTTAGAGGCAGCTAATTCACCCCTCCACTTT. Translated, it gives CASSLEAANSPLHF.

This clonotype was seen at least ten times. This CDR3 is CASSEVATNEKLFF. Written as DNA, the CDR3 is TGTGCCAGCAGTGAGGTTGCAACTAATGAAAAACTGTTTTTT. V usage is TRBV2 and J usage is TRBJ1-4, with D unclear. In germline, CDR1 is SNHLY, CDR2 FYNNEI. V was shortened by 3 bases and J by 0 bases, with 5 bases between the two germline ends. This CDR3 has 14 residues.

This clonotype was recorded many times. The chain has TRBV6-5 and TRBJ1-4; weak D call: TRBD1 (6 bases). From germline, CDR1 is MNHEY and CDR2 SVGAGI. The CDR3 is 14 amino acids. Trimming shortened V by 2 bases and J by 7 bases, and 11 bases separated the two germline ends. This CDR3 reads CASSYGGPGEKLFF. CDR3 DNA sequence: TGTGCCAGCAGTTACGGGGGGCCAGGTGAAAAACTGTTTTTT.

This clonotype has ten or more counts. The CDR3 region has the DNA TGTGCCAGCAGCTTAGGGGACCGCTCCTCCTACGAGCAGTACTTC. Translated: CASSLGDRSSYEQYF. The chain combines TRBV7-6 with TRBJ2-7; perhaps D is TRBD1 or TRBD2 (5 bases each). This CDR3 has 15 residues. The V gene's germline CDR1 is SGHVS and CDR2 FNYEAQ. V lost 1 base and J lost 0, with 10 bases in between.

This clonotype was recorded many times. The V gene is TRBV30, the J gene TRBJ2-1; 7 bases are shared with TRBD1. V shed 1 base, J shed 16 bases, and the junction held 13 bases outside the gene matches. Germline V CDR1 and CDR2: GTSNPN, SVGIG (reference sequence). The CDR3 covers 13 residues. The CDR3 protein is CAWSGRLGTVSFF. The DNA of the CDR3 is TGTGCCTGGAGTGGTCGTTTGGGGACAGTTTCCTTCTTC. Combining the CDR3 with reference TRBV30 and TRBJ2-1 gives the whole variable domain SQTIHQWPATLVQPVGSPLSLECTVEGTSNPNLYWYRQAAGRGLQLLFYSVGIGQISSEVPQNLSASRPQDRQFILSSKKLLLSDSGFYLCAWSGRLGTVSFFGPGTRLTVL.

This clonotype was found many times. The V gene is TRBV2, the J gene TRBJ2-2; the D gene could be TRBD1 or TRBD2 (7 bases each). V lost 6 bases and J lost 4, with 18 bases in between. The CDR3 contains 16 residues. Germline V gene data show CDR1 as SNHLY and CDR2 as FYNNEI. Here the CDR3 reads CASRDRRSGGTGELFF. CDR3 DNA sequence: TGTGCCAGCAGGGACAGGCGCTCGGGGGGCACCGGGGAGCTGTTTTTT.

This clonotype was recorded many times. The chain recombines TRBV7-2 with TRBJ2-7; no clear D gene. Trimming left V 6 bases short and J 7 bases short, with 10 bases between. The germline V gene encodes CDR1 SGHTA and CDR2 FQGNSA. This CDR3 has 11 residues. CDR3 in DNA: TGTGCCAGCAGAGCTAGGCAGGAGCAGTACTTC. Protein: CASRARQEQYF.

The chain has TRBV20-1 and TRBJ2-7, with D possibly TRBD2 on 6 matching bases. The V gene's germline CDR1 is DFQATT and CDR2 SNEGSKA (reference sequence). Trimming stripped 1 base from V and 6 bases from J, with 10 bases between. The CDR3 runs 12 residues. CDR3 protein: CSARGLASEQYF. The DNA for the CDR3 is TGCAGTGCTAGAGGGCTAGCGAGCGAGCAGTACTTC.

This clonotype was counted many times. The V call is TRBV12-3 or TRBV12-4, the J call TRBJ2-5; D is unresolved. V lost 2 bases and J lost 0, with 4 bases in between. This CDR3 has 13 amino acids. The CDR3 DNA follows: TGTGCCAGCAGTTTAACCCACCAAGAGACCCAGTACTTC. It codes for CASSLTHQETQYF.

This chain uses TRBV29-1 with TRBJ2-1; D perhaps matches TRBD1 (7 bases). The germline CDR1 and CDR2 sequences are SQVTM and ANQGSEA. V gave up 5 bases and J gave up 7 bases, with 21 bases separating them. The CDR3 is 15 residues long. The CDR3 nucleotides read TGCAGCGTTCAGGGGGGTCTTCGCCTTGGTAATGAGCAGTTCTTC. Translated: CSVQGGLRLGNEQFF.

This rearrangement joins TRBV9 to TRBJ2-1, with 12 bases fitting TRBD2. Germline CDR1 is SGDLS and CDR2 is YYNGEE. J was trimmed by 2 bases and V by 4 bases; bases with no gene match: 13. This CDR3 has 19 residues. This chain's CDR3 is CASSFPSTSGRTPYNEQFF. In nucleotides, the CDR3 is TGTGCCAGCAGCTTCCCGTCGACTAGCGGGAGAACCCCCTACAATGAGCAGTTCTTC.

This clonotype was observed a few times. The gene calls are TRBV4-2 and TRBJ2-1; 10 bases map to TRBD1. CDR3 size: 18 residues. CDR1 LGHNA and CDR2 YNFKEQ come from the germline V gene. The V segment lost 4 bases and the J segment 7 bases; nucleotides outside the gene matches: 16. The CDR3, as DNA: TGTGCCAGCAGCCTTTCCGTAGGGAGACAGGGGGCGCAGAATGAGCAGTTCTTC. Translation gives CASSLSVGRQGAQNEQFF.

A few counts support this clonotype. This chain links TRBV19 with TRBJ1-2; D gene unclear. V was trimmed by 8 bases and J by 2 bases, leaving 15 bases between them. The CDR3 length is 14 residues. The V gene's germline CDR1 is LNHDA and CDR2 SQIVND (reference sequence). This CDR3 reads CASRTESLNYGYTF. The DNA of the CDR3 is TGTGCCAGTCGGACGGAATCATTAAACTATGGCTACACCTTC.

This clonotype was counted between two and nine times. V is TRBV9 and J is TRBJ2-1, with 10 positions matching TRBD2. The V gene end was trimmed by 0 bases and the J gene end by 8 bases; junction bases not matched to a gene: 14. The CDR3 length is 18 residues. Per the germline V gene, CDR1 is SGDLS and CDR2 is YYNGEE. The CDR3 region is CASSVATGTSERPDEQFF. The CDR3 bases are TGTGCCAGCAGCGTAGCTACCGGGACTAGCGAACGCCCCGATGAGCAGTTCTTC.

Many counts were recorded for this clonotype. The genes are TRBV18 and TRBJ2-7, with TRBD2 identical over 7 bases. The CDR3 consists of 14 residues. With 0 bases clipped from V and 6 bases from J, the junction kept 5 bases outside the gene matches. The germline V gene encodes CDR1 KGHSH and CDR2 LQKENI. Here the CDR3 DNA reads TGTGCCAGCTCACCACCCGCGGGGGTCGCCGAGCAGTACTTC. Translating it yields CASSPPAGVAEQYF.

This clonotype was recorded a few times. The chain joins TRBV7-2 to TRBJ2-3, with 16 positions matching TRBD2. Trimming removed 4 bases from V and 0 bases from J; junction bases left unmatched: 4. The CDR3 is made up of 18 amino acids. Looked up from germline, CDR1 is SGHTA and CDR2 is FQGNSA. CDR3 region: CASSSGTSGRASTDTQYF. DNA for the CDR3: TGTGCCAGCAGCTCGGGGACTAGCGGGAGGGCTAGCACAGATACGCAGTATTTT.

This clonotype has ten or more counts. The chain recombines TRBV28 with TRBJ1-6, with 8 positions matching TRBD1. With V trimmed by 6 bases and J by 9 bases, 7 bases remained unmatched. Germline V lookup: CDR1 MDHEN, CDR2 SYDVKM. CDR3 length: 14 residues. The CDR3 nucleotides are TGTGCCAGCAGGGACAGGGAGATTGTTTCACCCCTCCACTTT. Translated: CASRDREIVSPLHF.

The chain links TRBV4-2 to TRBJ2-7; D may match TRBD1 or TRBD2 (6 bases each). This CDR3 has 15 residues. Trimming removed 0 bases at V and 3 bases at J, with 12 bases between. Germline CDR1 and CDR2: LGHNA and YNFKEQ. Written as DNA, the CDR3 is TGTGCCAGCAGCCAAGAATTTAAGGGGGGCTACGAGCAGTACTTC. The encoded protein is CASSQEFKGGYEQYF.

This clonotype was counted many times. The chain joins TRBV29-1 to TRBJ1-1; no clear D. This CDR3 region has 11 residues. The germline V gene has CDR1 SQVTM and CDR2 ANQGSEA. Trimming removed 6 bases at V and 4 bases at J, with 9 bases between. The CDR3 loop reads CSVHLGTEAFF. The CDR3 DNA is TGCAGCGTCCACCTAGGCACTGAAGCTTTCTTT. The full variable domain, rest sourced from reference TRBV29-1 and TRBJ1-1, is SAVISQKPSRDICQRGTSLTIQCQVDSQVTMMFWYRQQPGQSLTLIATANQGSEATYESGFVIDKFPISRPNLTFSTLTVSNMSPEDSSIYLCSVHLGTEAFFGQGTRLTVV.

The V and J genes are TRBV19 and TRBJ1-4, with 8 bases matching TRBD1. Trimming cost V 4 bases and J 5 bases; bases outside gene matches: 12. Germline V gives CDR1 LNHDA, CDR2 SQIVND (reference sequence). The CDR3 has 17 residues. This chain's CDR3 is CASSTTRTGIHNEKLFF. DNA of the CDR3: TGTGCCAGTAGTACCACTCGGACAGGGATTCACAATGAAAAACTGTTTTTT.

This clonotype was picked up a small number of times. The V call is TRBV30, the J call TRBJ2-7; D unresolved. Germline V CDR1 and CDR2: GTSNPN, SVGIG (reference sequence). The CDR3 is 12 amino acids. V was pared by 1 base and J by 2 bases, with 6 bases between. This CDR3 reads CAWSGLTYEQYF. The CDR3 DNA follows: TGTGCCTGGAGTGGCCTTACCTACGAGCAGTACTTC.